A selection of T cell receptor beta chains follows, all from one sample in a study of graft-versus-host responses after intestinal transplantation. Data came from immunoSEQ multiplex PCR; TCRdb stores just in-frame clones and leaves some out. Seen here are tens of thousands of clones, roughly 92% observed once, and the top ten hold about 6.9%. Here the sequenced sample was bone marrow, taken 734 days after intestinal transplantation. The source of these receptors is a human patient who received an intestinal transplant, so some T cells may come from the graft donor. Both conserved end residues are part of each CDR3. The D gene is left open where the match is weak. Clone size is shown for a subset of rows, as once, few, many or a class of expanded clone.

j_call,v_call,d_call,cdr3_length,clone_size,cdr3_aa,cdr3_nt
TRBJ2-5,TRBV7-2,.,16,.,CASSFLSWSVQETQYF,TGTGCCAGCAGCTTTCTTTCTTGGTCGGTTCAAGAGACCCAGTACTTC
TRBJ2-1,TRBV7-6,TRBD1,15,.,CASSAAGGSYNEQFF,TGTGCCAGCAGCGCAGCAGGGGGCTCCTACAATGAGCAGTTCTTC
TRBJ2-3,TRBV6-1,.,14,.,CASSEGRATDTQYF,TGTGCCAGCAGTGAAGGGAGGGCCACAGATACGCAGTATTTT
TRBJ1-5,TRBV7-2,TRBD1,15,.,CASSLGDRELQPQHF,TGTGCCAGCAGCTTAGGGGACAGGGAGTTACAGCCCCAGCATTTT
TRBJ1-3,TRBV4-2,TRBD1,17,.,CASSQPVTGARGNTIYF,TGTGCCAGCAGCCAACCAGTGACAGGGGCTCGAGGAAACACCATATATTTT
TRBJ2-1,TRBV11-1,.,11,.,CASSQRGEQFF,TGTGCCAGCAGCCAAAGGGGGGAGCAGTTCTTC
TRBJ2-7,TRBV5-5,.,13,.,CASSVDSQYEQYF,TGTGCCAGCAGCGTGGACAGCCAGTACGAGCAGTACTTC
TRBJ2-5,TRBV20-1,.,10,once,CSGFQETQYF,TGCAGTGGGTTTCAGGAGACCCAGTACTTC
TRBJ1-1,TRBV19,TRBD1,17,.,CASMGPGTGVWNTEAFF,TGTGCCAGTATGGGCCCCGGGACAGGGGTGTGGAACACTGAAGCTTTCTTT
TRBJ2-3,TRBV19,TRBD2,18,.,CASSIWDGGGLGTDTQYF,TGTGCCAGTAGTATATGGGACGGCGGGGGACTAGGGACAGATACGCAGTATTTT
TRBJ2-2,TRBV5-4,.,13,.,CASSWSGTGELFF,TGTGCCAGCAGCTGGTCGGGCACCGGGGAGCTGTTTTTT
TRBJ1-1,TRBV7-9,.,17,.,CASSVASVGVGLPRAFF,TGTGCCAGCAGCGTGGCTAGTGTTGGGGTCGGCCTCCCAAGGGCTTTCTTT
TRBJ2-1,TRBV4-2,TRBD1,16,.,CASSQVYGQGFDEQFF,TGTGCCAGCAGCCAAGTGTACGGACAGGGATTCGATGAGCAGTTCTTC
TRBJ1-6,TRBV6-5,.,13,few,CASGPSYNSPLHF,TGTGCCAGCGGGCCGTCGTATAATTCACCCCTCCACTTT
TRBJ2-5,TRBV12-1,.,15,.,CASSNRQGNKETQYF,TGTGCCAGCAGCAACCGACAGGGGAATAAAGAGACCCAGTACTTC
TRBJ2-2,TRBV7-9,.,15,.,CASSEGQLNTGELFF,TGTGCCAGCAGCGAAGGACAGCTGAACACCGGGGAGCTGTTTTTT
TRBJ1-2,TRBV5-1,.,15,.,CASSLGGSFNYGYTF,TGCGCCAGCAGCTTGGGAGGCTCTTTTAACTATGGCTACACCTTC
TRBJ2-4,TRBV6-5,.,14,once,CASSYVGRRDIQYF,TGTGCCAGCAGTTACGTAGGCAGGAGGGACATTCAGTACTTC
TRBJ2-3,TRBV4-1,.,15,.,CASSRGEDRSLTQYF,TGCGCCAGCAGCCGCGGGGAGGACAGGAGTCTTACGCAGTATTTT
TRBJ1-4,TRBV6-6,.,14,.,CASKEEGGWEKLFF,TGTGCCAGCAAGGAGGAGGGAGGTTGGGAAAAACTGTTTTTT
TRBJ1-3,TRBV5-6,TRBD1,15,.,CASSLGGQGRSTIYF,TGTGCCAGCAGCTTGGGCGGACAGGGTCGGTCCACCATATATTTT
TRBJ2-1,TRBV29-1,.,13,.,CSVEMVWGNEQFF,TGCAGCGTTGAAATGGTTTGGGGCAATGAGCAGTTCTTC
TRBJ1-2,TRBV5-4,TRBD1,15,once,CASSWGDRGTYGYTF,TGTGCCAGCAGCTGGGGGGACAGGGGGACCTATGGCTACACCTTC
TRBJ2-7,TRBV7-2,.,14,.,CASSLVTSPKEQYF,TGTGCCAGCAGCTTAGTGACCTCCCCAAAGGAGCAGTACTTC
TRBJ2-7,TRBV12-5,.,13,.,CASGLTSSYEQYF,TGTGCTAGTGGTTTGACTAGCTCCTACGAGCAGTACTTC
TRBJ1-2,TRBV11-2,.,15,.,CASSLRIGGYYGYTF,TGTGCCAGCAGCTTAAGGATCGGGGGATACTATGGCTACACCTTC
TRBJ2-1,TRBV30,.,14,.,CAWLPGAIGNEQFF,TGTGCCTGGCTTCCGGGAGCTATCGGCAATGAGCAGTTCTTC
TRBJ2-1,TRBV7-9,.,11,.,CASSSRDEQFF,TGTGCCAGCAGCTCAAGAGATGAGCAGTTCTTC
TRBJ2-1,TRBV7-9,TRBD2,16,.,CASSLIAGGPYNEQFF,TGCGCCAGCAGCCTGATAGCGGGAGGACCCTACAATGAGCAGTTCTTC
TRBJ2-7,TRBV18,.,13,.,CASSLPGGPEQYF,TGTGCCAGCTCACTTCCCGGGGGGCCCGAGCAGTACTTC
TRBJ1-4,TRBV7-3,TRBD1,15,.,CASSLRGQGDEKLFF,TGTGCCAGCAGCTTAAGGGGACAGGGGGATGAAAAACTGTTTTTT
TRBJ1-5,TRBV12-5,.,15,.,CASGLLGYSNQPQHF,TGTGCTAGTGGTTTGCTAGGATATAGCAATCAGCCCCAGCATTTT
TRBJ1-6,TRBV5-1,.,12,few,CASASGGSPLHF,TGCGCCAGCGCATCGGGCGGGTCACCCCTCCACTTT
TRBJ2-2,TRBV4-1,.,17,once,CASSLGPVASDDGELFF,TGCGCCAGCAGCCTGGGACCGGTAGCTAGCGATGACGGGGAGCTGTTTTTT
TRBJ2-2,TRBV19,.,14,.,CASIQGRGTGELFF,TGTGCCAGTATCCAGGGGCGGGGAACCGGGGAGCTGTTTTTT
TRBJ2-5,TRBV13,.,14,.,CASSLGGSGETQYF,TGTGCCAGCAGCTTAGGAGGCAGCGGGGAGACCCAGTACTTC
TRBJ2-7,TRBV6-6,.,13,.,CASNSWAGVEQYF,TGTGCCAGCAACTCGTGGGCAGGGGTCGAGCAGTACTTC
TRBJ2-5,TRBV28,.,14,.,CATAFGWGQETQYF,TGTGCCACTGCCTTCGGTTGGGGCCAAGAGACCCAGTACTTC
TRBJ2-4,TRBV10-2,.,16,.,CASSEKSTRSKNIQYF,TGCGCCAGCAGTGAGAAATCCACTAGAAGCAAAAACATTCAGTACTTC
TRBJ2-3,TRBV6-4,.,14,.,CASSPHDLSDTQYF,TGTGCCAGCAGTCCTCACGACCTGTCAGATACGCAGTATTTT
TRBJ1-3,TRBV14,TRBD1,15,.,CASSQERTGVDTIYF,TGTGCCAGCAGCCAAGAAAGGACAGGGGTGGACACCATATATTTT
TRBJ1-5,TRBV7-9,.,12,.,CASSFGGQPQHF,TGTGCCAGCAGCTTCGGGGGTCAGCCCCAGCATTTT
TRBJ2-1,TRBV2,TRBD2,15,.,CASSGLAGSYNEQFF,TGTGCCAGCAGTGGGCTAGCGGGATCCTACAATGAGCAGTTCTTC
TRBJ2-5,TRBV7-2,.,16,.,CASSPTLRGWGETQYF,TGTGCCAGCAGCCCGACCCTCCGGGGTTGGGGGGAGACCCAGTACTTC
TRBJ1-2,TRBV19,.,13,few,CASSMTGIYGYTF,TGTGCCAGTAGTATGACAGGCATCTATGGCTACACCTTC
TRBJ1-5,TRBV11-2,TRBD1,15,.,CASSYSGQGDQPQHF,TGTGCCAGCAGCTATTCGGGACAGGGCGATCAGCCCCAGCATTTT
TRBJ1-2,TRBV5-4,.,13,.,CASSFETDYGYTF,TGTGCCAGCAGCTTCGAGACGGATTATGGCTACACCTTC
TRBJ2-1,TRBV27,.,12,.,CASSSEDNEQFF,TGTGCCAGCAGTTCGGAGGACAATGAGCAGTTCTTC
TRBJ2-1,TRBV12-5,.,16,.,CASAPRGATSYNEQFF,TGTGCTAGTGCCCCTCGGGGGGCTACCTCCTACAATGAGCAGTTCTTC
TRBJ2-7,TRBV11-3,.,13,.,CASSLDASNEQYF,TGTGCCAGCAGCTTAGACGCCTCTAACGAGCAGTACTTC
TRBJ2-5,TRBV15,TRBD2,18,once,CATSRDLVAGGEQETQYF,TGTGCCACCAGCAGAGATTTGGTAGCGGGGGGGGAACAAGAGACCCAGTACTTC
TRBJ2-3,TRBV7-6,.,12,.,CASSLGFDTQYF,TGTGCCAGCAGCTTAGGGTTTGATACGCAGTATTTT
TRBJ1-5,TRBV10-2,.,15,.,CASSEWGYSNQPQHF,TGCGCCAGCAGTGAATGGGGATATAGCAATCAGCCCCAGCATTTT
TRBJ2-7,TRBV2,.,14,.,CASTLGGRSYEQYF,TGTGCCAGCACATTGGGCGGCCGCTCCTACGAGCAGTACTTC
TRBJ2-2,TRBV14,.,14,.,CASSREGGAGELFF,TGTGCCAGCAGCCGCGAAGGGGGGGCCGGGGAGCTGTTTTTT